The 16 T cell receptor beta chains below come from one sample, sequenced in a study of cytomegalovirus exposure and HLA in healthy donors. PCR was performed using 60 Vbeta and 13 Jbeta primers. The table came from immunoSEQ multiplex PCR; TCRdb's copy has only in-frame clones and leaves some out. The table records about 67,000 clones, 65% to 70% of them present only once. Specimen: PBMCs. These receptors were collected from a woman aged 30 to 39 in good health and CMV-seronegative.

This clone was picked up a small number of times. V and J are TRBV10-3 and TRBJ1-3, with 8 bases matching TRBD1. The CDR3 covers 14 residues. Trimming took 3 bases from V and 4 from J; bases not matched to a gene: 2. From germline, CDR1 is ENHRY and CDR2 SYGVKD. CDR3 amino acids: CAISDDRGGNTIYF. The CDR3, as DNA: TGTGCCATCAGTGATGACAGGGGCGGAAACACCATATATTTT.

The rearrangement joins TRBV2 to TRBJ1-2; 9 bases match TRBD1. The CDR3 length is 17 residues. V was pared by 3 bases and J by 3 bases, with 11 bases of the junction left unmatched. Germline-derived CDR1 and CDR2 are SNHLY and FYNNEI. This chain's CDR3 is CASSERTGTGSHYGYTF. The DNA of the CDR3 is TGTGCCAGCAGTGAGAGGACCGGGACAGGGAGTCACTATGGCTACACCTTC.

The rearrangement links TRBV9 to TRBJ2-7; a weak D match, TRBD1 (5 bases). The CDR3 runs 15 residues. Germline CDR1 is SGDLS and CDR2 is YYNGEE. With 2 bases removed from V and 3 bases from J, the gap between germline ends came to 15 bases. The CDR3 nucleotides are TGTGCCAGCAGCGTCTATGGACACAAAGACTACGAGCAGTACTTC. It is translated as CASSVYGHKDYEQYF.

The chain employs TRBV2 and TRBJ1-1; D is unclear. The V gene's germline CDR1 is SNHLY and CDR2 FYNNEI. Trimming removed 8 bases at V and 0 bases at J, with 10 bases between. The CDR3 length is 13 residues. The CDR3 loop reads CASLAELNTEAFF. The DNA for the CDR3 is TGTGCCAGCCTTGCGGAGTTGAACACTGAAGCTTTCTTT.

The chain combines TRBV7-2 with TRBJ1-2; D perhaps matches TRBD1 (5 bases). This CDR3 is built from 13 residues. Germline assignment: CDR1 SGHTA and CDR2 FQGNSA. V gave up 2 bases and J gave up 2 bases, with 6 bases separating them. The CDR3 protein is CASSLRGNYGYTF. CDR3 nucleotide sequence: TGTGCCAGCAGCTTAAGGGGAAACTATGGCTACACCTTC.

V usage is TRBV19 and J usage is TRBJ2-3; 9 bases map to TRBD2. The trim removed 6 bases at V and 4 bases at J, leaving 8 bases unmatched. The germline gives CDR1 LNHDA, CDR2 SQIVND (reference sequence). The CDR3 length is 15 residues. CDR3 bases: TGTGCCAGTAGGGCTGAGCGGGGGGTTTCAGATACGCAGTATTTT. This codes for CASRAERGVSDTQYF.

The chain is built from TRBV28 and TRBJ1-1; D is ambiguous. Germline values: CDR1 MDHEN, CDR2 SYDVKM. There are 13 residues in the CDR3. V was cut by 6 bases and J by 0 bases, with 8 bases left in between. CDR3 residues: CASSSQLNTEAFF. The DNA of the CDR3 is TGTGCCAGCAGCTCACAGCTGAACACTGAAGCTTTCTTT.

This clone was found a few times. This rearrangement joins TRBV6-1 to TRBJ1-1; D may be TRBD1 (5 bases). This CDR3 comprises 14 residues. V was shortened by 6 bases and J by 2 bases, with 13 bases between the two germline ends. CDR1 MNHNS and CDR2 SASEGT come from the germline V gene. CDR3 loop: CASSPTRGNTEAFF. The CDR3, as DNA: TGTGCCAGCAGCCCCACAAGGGGTAACACTGAAGCTTTCTTT.

The rearrangement uses TRBV19 and TRBJ2-2, with D tentatively TRBD1 (6 bases). The V gene lost 1 base and the J gene lost 4 bases, with 22 bases spanning the gap. CDR3 size: 19 residues. CDR1 LNHDA and CDR2 SQIVND come from the germline V gene (reference sequence). The CDR3 DNA sequence: TGTGCCAGTAGTATAGGGGTAGTTGTTGGACAGCCAGCCACCGGGGAGCTGTTTTTT. Translated: CASSIGVVVGQPATGELFF.

The rearrangement joins TRBV11-3 to TRBJ2-7; 8 nucleotides line up with TRBD2. Trimming cost V 5 bases and J 2 bases; bases outside gene matches: 11. This CDR3 has 16 amino acids. Germline V gene lookup returns CDR1 SGHNT and CDR2 YENEEA. The CDR3, as DNA: TGTGCCAGCAGCCCCGTCGGGGGTAGCGGGGCCTACGAGCAGTACTTC. Its translation: CASSPVGGSGAYEQYF.

The chain combines TRBV19 with TRBJ2-5, with 8 nucleotides matching TRBD1. CDR3 length equals 16 residues. CDR1 LNHDA and CDR2 SQIVND come from the germline V gene (reference sequence). V dropped 1 base and J dropped 0; count of bases not matched to a gene: 4. The CDR3 sequence: CASSIAGQGYQETQYF. CDR3 coding DNA: TGTGCCAGTAGTATAGCTGGACAGGGCTACCAAGAGACCCAGTACTTC.

This sequence joins TRBV10-3 and TRBJ2-5; 9 positions match TRBD1. The CDR3 contains 14 residues. The trim removed 4 bases at V and 2 bases at J, leaving 2 bases unmatched. Germline lookup yields CDR1 ENHRY and CDR2 SYGVKD. The CDR3 DNA follows: TGTGCCATCAGTGCGGGACAGGGACAAGAGACCCAGTACTTC. Amino acids: CAISAGQGQETQYF.

The J gene is TRBJ2-1, the V gene TRBV6-6, with D possibly TRBD1 on 5 matching bases. The ends were cut back, 2 bases at V and 6 bases at J, with 8 bases in the middle. This CDR3 spans 13 amino acids. Germline V gene lookup returns CDR1 MNHNY and CDR2 SVGAGI (reference sequence). CDR3 nucleotides: TGTGCCAGCAGTTACGGGGCAGGCAATGAGCAGTTCTTC. It yields the protein CASSYGAGNEQFF.

The chain employs TRBV30 and TRBJ1-3, with 7 bases aligning to TRBD1. This CDR3 is 14 amino acids long. The trim removed 3 bases at V and 8 bases at J, leaving 10 bases unmatched. Per germline, CDR1 GTSNPN and CDR2 SVGIG (reference sequence). CDR3 bases: TGTGCCTGGAGCCCTGTCGACAGGGTGGACACCATATATTTT. Protein product: CAWSPVDRVDTIYF.

V and J are TRBV12-2 and TRBJ1-2; TRBD1 is the table's D call and was not checked against the DNA. TRBV12-2 is reported as a pseudogene. CDR3 length: 15 amino acids. The CDR3 region has the DNA TGTGCAAGTCGCTTAGAAGGTGACAAAAGTAGTGGCTACACCTTC. Amino acid sequence: CASRLEGDKSSGYTF.

This clone was seen a single time. The chain couples TRBV7-9 to TRBJ1-6; TRBD1 agrees at 8 bases. The CDR3 totals 15 residues. The V gene's germline CDR1 is SEHNR and CDR2 FQNEAQ (reference sequence). Trimming took 1 base from V and 5 from J; bases not matched to a gene: 1. The CDR3 nucleotides are TGTGCCAGCAGCTTAGTGACAGGGGATAATTCACCCCTCCACTTT. Translated: CASSLVTGDNSPLHF.